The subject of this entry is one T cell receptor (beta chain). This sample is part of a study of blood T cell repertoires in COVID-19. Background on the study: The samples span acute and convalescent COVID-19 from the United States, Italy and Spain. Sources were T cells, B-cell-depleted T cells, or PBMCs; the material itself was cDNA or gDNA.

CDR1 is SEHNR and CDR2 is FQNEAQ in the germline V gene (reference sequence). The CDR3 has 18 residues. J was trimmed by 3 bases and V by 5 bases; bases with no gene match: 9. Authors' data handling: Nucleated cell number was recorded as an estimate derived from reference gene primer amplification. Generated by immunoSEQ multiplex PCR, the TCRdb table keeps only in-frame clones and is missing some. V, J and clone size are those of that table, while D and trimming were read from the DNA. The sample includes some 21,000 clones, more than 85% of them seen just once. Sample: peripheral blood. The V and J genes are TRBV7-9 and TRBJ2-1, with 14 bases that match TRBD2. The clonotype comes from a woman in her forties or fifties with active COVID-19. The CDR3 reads CASSGTSGGFLLYNEQFF. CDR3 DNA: TGTGCCAGCAGCGGGACTAGCGGGGGATTCCTTCTCTACAATGAGCAGTTCTTC.